This T cell receptor beta chain was recorded in a study of radiation and T cells in renal cell carcinoma. Trimming shortened V by 4 bases and J by 2 bases, and 10 bases separated the two germline ends. Germline assignment: CDR1 SGHTS and CDR2 YDEGEE. CDR3 length: 15 residues. Time point denoted: blood 4 weeks post-SBRT, at nephrectomy. This sample's treatment: 15 Gy SBRT to primary tumor, nephrectomy 4 weeks later. Nephrectomy followed 15 Gy stereotactic body radiation by 4 weeks. This renal cell carcinoma was of the clear cell type. Findings of the study overall: Pretreatment tumor biopsies were lacking, so baseline clonotypes are unknown. Top tumor clonotypes rose in blood 2 weeks post-radiation, then contracted.

As concerns this clone: Its specificity is not known.

TCRdb's table, derived via immunoSEQ multiplex PCR, lists solely in-frame clones and lacks some. Altogether 60,000 to 75,000 clones are present, 60% to 85% being singletons, with the ten largest covering over 5.5%. The sample here was blood, taken from a patient whose treatment included radiotherapy and nephrectomy. The chain carries TRBV5-8 and TRBJ1-6; D is possibly TRBD1 (6 bases). This TCR derives from a man aged 60 to 75 with renal cell carcinoma. This CDR3 is CASSPGQTYNSPLHF. CDR3 coding DNA: TGTGCCAGCAGCCCCGGACAGACCTATAATTCACCCCTCCACTTT.